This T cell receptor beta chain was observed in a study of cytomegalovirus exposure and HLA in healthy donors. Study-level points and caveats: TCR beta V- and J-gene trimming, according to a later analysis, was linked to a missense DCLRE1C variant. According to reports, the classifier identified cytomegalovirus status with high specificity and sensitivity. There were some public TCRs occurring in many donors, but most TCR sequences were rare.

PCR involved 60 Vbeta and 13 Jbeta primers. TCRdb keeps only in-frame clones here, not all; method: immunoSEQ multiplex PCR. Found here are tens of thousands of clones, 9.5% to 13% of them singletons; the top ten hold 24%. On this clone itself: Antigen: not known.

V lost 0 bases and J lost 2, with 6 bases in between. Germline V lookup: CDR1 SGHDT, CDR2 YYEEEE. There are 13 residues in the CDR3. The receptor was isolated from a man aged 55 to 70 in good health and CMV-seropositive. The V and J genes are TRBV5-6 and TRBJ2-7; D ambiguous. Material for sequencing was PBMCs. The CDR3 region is CASSLVQTYEQYF. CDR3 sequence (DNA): TGTGCCAGCAGCTTGGTACAAACCTACGAGCAGTACTTC.